This TCR beta chain was profiled in a study of T cell repertoires in cytomegalovirus infection. TCRdb re-derived calls from the reads in MiXCR, one entry per CDR3 protein. The data hold 150,000 to 200,000 distinct CDR3 sequences, with approximately 15% observed a single time. The sequencing sample was made of PBMCs. The receptor's source is a human donor in good health (CMV status not recorded). Some clones in this sample may be carry-over from other donors' samples.

The CDR3 sequence is CASSFGTRDRGETQYF. CDR3 coding DNA: TGTGCCAGCAGCTTCGGAACAAGGGACAGGGGGGAGACCCAGTACTTC. V usage is TRBV11-3 and J usage is TRBJ2-5; 11 bases are a match to TRBD1. Germline loops: CDR1 SGHNT, CDR2 YENEEA. V dropped 3 bases and J dropped 5; count of bases not matched to a gene: 8. This CDR3 spans 16 amino acids.